The clone carrying this T cell receptor (beta chain) showed up many times. The target antigen is unknown. The germline CDR1 and CDR2 sequences are SNHLY and FYNNEI. Trimming took 11 bases from V and 1 from J, leaving 9 bases between them. The CDR3 sequence is 13 residues long. With duration under 3 months, ophthalmopathy was active: Clinical Activity Score at least 3, NOSPECS at least 4. Patients were excluded because of uncontrolled infection, other autoimmune disease, pregnancy or lactation. Authors of the study amplified TCR beta CDR3 regions from RNA transcripts. Researchers ran a first-round RT-PCR on the TCR CDR3 using the HTBI primer set. MiXCR was run by TCRdb on the multiplex PCR reads, yielding one entry per CDR3 protein. The sample includes around 620,000 distinct CDR3 sequences, about 14% of them seen just once. The sample comes from a study of T cells in Graves' hyperthyroidism and ophthalmopathy.

Whole-study results and caveats: In simple terms, a model built on 13 V-J features told ophthalmopathy apart from stable hyperthyroidism.

This chain joins TRBV2 and TRBJ2-6; D unresolved. The source material was blood. The TCR sequence derives from a woman aged 18-29 years with Graves' ophthalmopathy. The CDR3 protein is CALKGSGANVLTF. The DNA of the CDR3 is TGTGCCCTCAAGGGATCTGGGGCCAACGTCCTGACTTTC.